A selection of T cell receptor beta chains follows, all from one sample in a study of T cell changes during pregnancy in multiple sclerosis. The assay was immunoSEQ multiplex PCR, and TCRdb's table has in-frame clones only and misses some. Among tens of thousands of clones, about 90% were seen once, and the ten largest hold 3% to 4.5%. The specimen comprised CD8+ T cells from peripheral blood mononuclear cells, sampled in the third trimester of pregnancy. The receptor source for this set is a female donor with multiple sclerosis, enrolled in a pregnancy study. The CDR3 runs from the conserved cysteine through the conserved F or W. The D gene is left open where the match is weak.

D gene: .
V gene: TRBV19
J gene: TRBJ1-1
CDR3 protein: CATIWGGTEAFF
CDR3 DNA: TGTGCCACTATCTGGGGGGGCACTGAAGCTTTCTTT

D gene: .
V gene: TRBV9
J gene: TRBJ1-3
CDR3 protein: CASSPASSGNTIYF
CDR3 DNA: TGTGCCAGCAGCCCCGCGAGCTCTGGAAACACCATATATTTT

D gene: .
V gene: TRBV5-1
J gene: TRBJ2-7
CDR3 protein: CASISGSYEQYF
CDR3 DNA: TGCGCCAGCATCTCAGGGTCCTACGAGCAGTACTTC

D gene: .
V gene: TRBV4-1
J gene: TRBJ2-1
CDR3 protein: CASSQGNTGHWFF
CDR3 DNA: TGCGCCAGCAGCCAAGGTAATACGGGACACTGGTTCTTC

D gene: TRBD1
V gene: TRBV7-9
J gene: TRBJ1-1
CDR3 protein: CASSETGGWEAFF
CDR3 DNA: TGTGCCAGCAGCGAGACAGGGGGCTGGGAAGCTTTCTTT

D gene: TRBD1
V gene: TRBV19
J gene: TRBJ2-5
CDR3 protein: CASSWGYRGTGETQYF
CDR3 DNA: TGTGCCAGTAGTTGGGGATACAGGGGCACAGGAGAGACCCAGTACTTC

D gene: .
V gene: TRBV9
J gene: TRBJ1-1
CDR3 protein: CASSVGTGTGNTEAFF
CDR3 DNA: TGTGCCAGCAGCGTAGGAACAGGGACGGGGAACACTGAAGCTTTCTTT

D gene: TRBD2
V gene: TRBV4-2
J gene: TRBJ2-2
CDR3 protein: CASSQRAGLNTGELFF
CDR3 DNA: TGTGCCAGCAGCCAGAGGGCGGGACTAAACACCGGGGAGCTGTTTTTT

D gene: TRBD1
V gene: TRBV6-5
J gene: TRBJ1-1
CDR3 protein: CASSYEQGMNTEAFF
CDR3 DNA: TGTGCCAGCAGTTACGAACAGGGGATGAACACTGAAGCTTTCTTT

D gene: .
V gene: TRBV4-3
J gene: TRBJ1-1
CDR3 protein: CASSPAGHNHFF
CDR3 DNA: TGCGCCAGCAGTCCCGCGGGCCACAACCATTTCTTT

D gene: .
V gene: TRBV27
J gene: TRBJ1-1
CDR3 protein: CASRWEGATEAFF
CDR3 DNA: TGTGCCAGCCGGTGGGAAGGGGCCACTGAAGCTTTCTTT

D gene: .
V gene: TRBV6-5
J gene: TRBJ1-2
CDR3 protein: CATSLTGHGYTF
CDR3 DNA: TGTGCCACCTCCTTAACAGGGCATGGCTACACCTTC

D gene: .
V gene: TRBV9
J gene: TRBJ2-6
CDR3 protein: CASSVGLLGGANVLTF
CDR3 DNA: TGTGCCAGCAGCGTAGGACTGCTTGGTGGGGCCAACGTCCTGACTTTC

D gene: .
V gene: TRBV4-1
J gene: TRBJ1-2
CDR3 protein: CASSQAGTFYGYTF
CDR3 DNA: TGCGCCAGCAGCCAAGCAGGGACATTCTATGGCTACACCTTC

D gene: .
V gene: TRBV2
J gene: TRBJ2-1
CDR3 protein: CASNGAGYNEQFF
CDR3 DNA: TGTGCCAGCAATGGGGCTGGATACAATGAGCAGTTCTTC